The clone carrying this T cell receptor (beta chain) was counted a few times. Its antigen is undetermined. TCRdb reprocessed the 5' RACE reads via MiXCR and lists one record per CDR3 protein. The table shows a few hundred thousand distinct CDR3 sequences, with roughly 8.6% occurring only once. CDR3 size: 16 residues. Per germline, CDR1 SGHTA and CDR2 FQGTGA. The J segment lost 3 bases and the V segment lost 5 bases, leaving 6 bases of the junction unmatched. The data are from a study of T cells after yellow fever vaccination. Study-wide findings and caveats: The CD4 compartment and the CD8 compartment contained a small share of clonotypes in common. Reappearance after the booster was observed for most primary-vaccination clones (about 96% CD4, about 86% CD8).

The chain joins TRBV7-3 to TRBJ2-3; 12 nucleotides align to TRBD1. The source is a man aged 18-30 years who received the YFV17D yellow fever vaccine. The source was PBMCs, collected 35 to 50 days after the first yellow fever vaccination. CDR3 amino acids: CASSASGQGATDTQYF. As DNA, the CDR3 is TGTGCCAGCAGCGCCTCGGGACAGGGGGCAACAGATACGCAGTATTTT.